These T cell receptor beta chains were read from a single sample in a study of T cell changes during pregnancy in multiple sclerosis. Clones were sequenced by immunoSEQ multiplex PCR, and TCRdb holds only the in-frame ones, with some missing. The sample has some 100,000 clones; about 94% are singletons. The specimen was peripheral blood, collected before pregnancy. All receptors derive from a female donor with multiple sclerosis, enrolled in a pregnancy study. The CDR3 runs from the conserved cysteine through the conserved F or W. Each record gives: V gene, J gene, D gene, CDR3 length, CDR3 DNA, CDR3 protein. A D gene is named only where the DNA matches it firmly.

v_gene: TRBV5-6
j_gene: TRBJ2-5
d_gene: -
len: 13
CDR3nt: TGTGCCAGCAGCCTACTAGTAGCGGAGACCCAGTACTTC
CDR3aa: CASSLLVAETQYF

v_gene: TRBV7-9
j_gene: TRBJ1-3
d_gene: TRBD1
len: 14
CDR3nt: TGTGCCAGCAGCCTACAGGGGGCTGGAAACACCATATATTTT
CDR3aa: CASSLQGAGNTIYF

v_gene: TRBV11-2
j_gene: TRBJ2-1
d_gene: TRBD2
len: 13
CDR3nt: TGTGCCAGCAGCCGAACTAGCGGGAGTAAGGCGTTCTTC
CDR3aa: CASSRTSGSKAFF

v_gene: TRBV27
j_gene: TRBJ1-5
d_gene: -
len: 15
CDR3nt: TGTGCCAGCAGTAAACAGGGAACTAGCAATCAGCCCCAGCATTTT
CDR3aa: CASSKQGTSNQPQHF

v_gene: TRBV14
j_gene: TRBJ2-5
d_gene: TRBD2
len: 20
CDR3nt: TGTGCCAGCAGCCAAGATGTGAGGGTAGGACTAGCGGGTGTCCAAGAGACCCAGTACTTC
CDR3aa: CASSQDVRVGLAGVQETQYF

v_gene: TRBV30
j_gene: TRBJ2-3
d_gene: TRBD2
len: 14
CDR3nt: TGTGCCTGGAGTCGCGGGACTACCACAGATACGCAGTATTTT
CDR3aa: CAWSRGTTTDTQYF

v_gene: TRBV7-6
j_gene: TRBJ1-1
d_gene: -
len: 18
CDR3nt: TGTGCCAGCAGCCAGACCCCCGGAGGCGAGCAACCGAACACTGAAGCTTTCTTT
CDR3aa: CASSQTPGGEQPNTEAFF

v_gene: TRBV2
j_gene: TRBJ1-5
d_gene: -
len: 15
CDR3nt: TGTGCCAGCAGTGAGGCCAGGGGATCAGGTCAGCCCCAGCATTTT
CDR3aa: CASSEARGSGQPQHF

v_gene: TRBV5-1
j_gene: TRBJ1-1
d_gene: -
len: 14
CDR3nt: TGCGCCAGCACCTCAGGGTGGGGGAACACTGAAGCTTTCTTT
CDR3aa: CASTSGWGNTEAFF

v_gene: TRBV5-1
j_gene: TRBJ2-1
d_gene: -
len: 14
CDR3nt: TGCGCCAGCAGCTCCGGGACTCCCGAGTCCGAGCAGTTCTTC
CDR3aa: CASSSGTPESEQFF

v_gene: TRBV30
j_gene: TRBJ2-7
d_gene: TRBD2
len: 14
CDR3nt: TGTGCCTGGAGTCGTAGCGGGAGCTCCTACGAGCAGTACTTC
CDR3aa: CAWSRSGSSYEQYF